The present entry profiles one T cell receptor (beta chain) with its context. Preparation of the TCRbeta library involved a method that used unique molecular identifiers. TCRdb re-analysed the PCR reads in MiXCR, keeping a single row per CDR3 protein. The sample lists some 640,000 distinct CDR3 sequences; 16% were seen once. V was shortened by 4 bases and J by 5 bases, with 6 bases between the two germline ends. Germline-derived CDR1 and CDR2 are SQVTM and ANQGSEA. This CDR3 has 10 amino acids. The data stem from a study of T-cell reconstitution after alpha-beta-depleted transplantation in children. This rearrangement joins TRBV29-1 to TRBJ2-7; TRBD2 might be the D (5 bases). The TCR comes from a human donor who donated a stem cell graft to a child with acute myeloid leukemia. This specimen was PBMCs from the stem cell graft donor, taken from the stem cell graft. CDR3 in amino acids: CSVAGNEQYF. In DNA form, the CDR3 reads TGCAGCGTTGCGGGAAACGAGCAGTACTTC.